Below, 24 T cell receptor beta chains from the same sample are listed, as sequenced in a study of blood T cell repertoires in COVID-19. Only in-frame clones appear in the TCRdb table, and some are missing; sequencing was by immunoSEQ multiplex PCR. This table holds 55,000 to 65,000 clones, 75% to 95% found once. Sequencing was performed on peripheral blood. Every receptor here comes from a man aged 55 to 69 with acute or convalescent COVID-19.

This chain uses TRBV18 with TRBJ2-3; no firm D call. The CDR3 totals 17 residues. The V end lost 3 bases, the J end lost 2 bases, and 18 bases lay between the germline ends. CDR1 KGHSH and CDR2 LQKENI come from the germline V gene. CDR3 residues: CASSPTANQLHTDTQYF. As DNA, the CDR3 is TGTGCCAGCTCACCTACAGCAAATCAGCTCCACACAGATACGCAGTATTTT. The full variable domain, rest sourced from reference TRBV18 and TRBJ2-3, is NAGVMQNPRHLVRRRGQEARLRCSPMKGHSHVYWYRQLPEEGLKFMVYLQKENIIDESGMPKERFSAEFPKEGPSILRIQQVVRGDSAAYFCASSPTANQLHTDTQYFGPGTRLTVL.

The J gene is TRBJ1-4, the V gene TRBV5-1; TRBD1 agrees at 8 bases. Per germline, CDR1 SGHRS and CDR2 YFSETQ. The CDR3 is 16 residues long. J gave up 1 base and V 3 bases, and 5 bases lay outside the gene matches. The CDR3 region is CASSWGDRGTNEKLFF. The CDR3 nucleotides read TGCGCCAGCAGCTGGGGTGACAGGGGAACTAATGAAAAACTGTTTTTT.

The chain joins TRBV28 to TRBJ1-2; 9 bases are shared with TRBD1. Germline assignment: CDR1 MDHEN and CDR2 SYDVKM. V lost 6 bases, J lost 7 bases, and 6 bases stayed unmatched. The CDR3 runs to 13 residues. The CDR3 protein is CASRDRGLGGYTF. Written as DNA, the CDR3 is TGTGCCAGCAGAGACAGGGGGTTGGGTGGCTACACCTTC.

The chain recombines TRBV4-1 with TRBJ1-1; 7 nucleotides agree with TRBD1. Germline V lookup: CDR1 MGHRA, CDR2 YSYEKL. Unmatched junction bases numbered 4, after V lost 3 bases and J lost 0 bases. CDR3 length equals 15 residues. This CDR3 reads CASSHRGGLNTEAFF. The CDR3 bases are TGCGCCAGCAGCCATCGAGGGGGCCTGAACACTGAAGCTTTCTTT.

The J gene is TRBJ2-1, the V gene TRBV6-5; TRBD2 matches 12 bases. The CDR3 is 14 residues long. The J segment lost 7 bases and the V segment lost 7 bases, leaving 5 bases of the junction unmatched. The V gene's germline CDR1 is MNHEY and CDR2 SVGAGI. The CDR3 sequence: CASTTSGSWNEQFF. CDR3 nucleotides: TGTGCCAGCACGACTAGCGGGAGCTGGAATGAGCAGTTCTTC.

The chain carries TRBV9 and TRBJ2-6; TRBD1 is a possible D gene (6 bases). Germline V gene data show CDR1 as SGDLS and CDR2 as YYNGEE. Trimming took 2 bases from V and 1 from J, leaving 7 bases between them. The CDR3 extends over 15 amino acids. CDR3 in DNA: TGTGCCAGCAGCGTTACAGGGTCTGGGGCCAACGTCCTGACTTTC. It codes for CASSVTGSGANVLTF.

This chain uses TRBV20-1 with TRBJ2-3; no reliable D call. Trimming removed 7 bases at V and 6 bases at J, with 5 bases between. The CDR3 runs 9 residues. CDR1 and CDR2 (germline): DFQATT, SNEGSKA (reference sequence). In DNA form, the CDR3 reads TGCAGTGGCGGCGATACGCAGTATTTT. It codes for CSGGDTQYF.

The chain is built from TRBV28 and TRBJ2-1, with TRBD2 as a possible D gene (6 bases). The V gene's germline CDR1 is MDHEN and CDR2 SYDVKM. The germline V and J ends were trimmed by 6 bases and 0 bases, with 12 bases remaining between them. This CDR3 has 15 residues. CDR3 sequence: CASSLAVTSYNEQFF. CDR3 sequence (DNA): TGTGCCAGCAGCTTAGCGGTCACCTCCTACAATGAGCAGTTCTTC. The complete variable domain, with remaining parts taken from reference TRBV28 and TRBJ2-1, reads DVKVTQSSRYLVKRTGEKVFLECVQDMDHENMFWYRQDPGLGLRLIYFSYDVKMKEKGDIPEGYSVSREKKERFSLILESASTNQTSMYLCASSLAVTSYNEQFFGPGTRLTVL.

Only one count was recorded for this clone. V gene TRBV7-2 combines with J gene TRBJ2-3; weak D call: TRBD2 (6 bases). V was clipped by 2 bases and J by 0 bases, with 12 bases between them. From germline, CDR1 is SGHTA and CDR2 FQGNSA. CDR3 length equals 16 residues. This chain's CDR3 is CASSLSVGTSTDTQYF. The DNA of the CDR3 is TGTGCCAGCAGCTTATCCGTAGGGACTAGCACAGATACGCAGTATTTT. Full variable domain (remainder filled in from reference TRBV7-2 and TRBJ2-3): GAGVSQSPSNKVTEKGKDVELRCDPISGHTALYWYRQSLGQGLEFLIYFQGNSAPDKSGLPSDRFSAERTGGSVSTLTIQRTQQEDSAVYLCASSLSVGTSTDTQYFGPGTRLTVL.

The V gene is TRBV18, the J gene TRBJ2-4, with TRBD1 identical over 7 bases. This CDR3 region has 16 residues. Germline assignment: CDR1 KGHSH and CDR2 LQKENI. J gave up 3 bases and V 3 bases, and 8 bases lay outside the gene matches. The CDR3 nucleotides are TGTGCCAGCTCACCGCAGACAGGGCTTATCAAAAACATTCAGTACTTC. This codes for CASSPQTGLIKNIQYF.

This chain connects TRBV6-5 to TRBJ1-1; D is unresolved. Deletions cut 1 base from V and 2 bases from J, with 8 bases between. Per germline, CDR1 MNHEY and CDR2 SVGAGI. The CDR3 totals 14 residues. CDR3 sequence: CASSYFRENTEAFF. The CDR3 DNA sequence: TGTGCCAGCAGTTACTTCCGGGAAAACACTGAAGCTTTCTTT.

This clone was seen once. J is TRBJ1-5 and V is TRBV20-1, with 7 bases fitting TRBD1. Germline lookup yields CDR1 DFQATT and CDR2 SNEGSKA (reference sequence). Trimming cost V 6 bases and J 3 bases; bases outside gene matches: 5. The CDR3 runs 13 residues. This CDR3 is CSASGQDNQPQHF. Here the CDR3 DNA reads TGCAGTGCCAGTGGACAGGACAATCAGCCCCAGCATTTT.

Only a few counts were recorded for this clone. The chain uses TRBV28 and TRBJ2-2, with D uncertain. This CDR3 is built from 16 residues. Trimming removed 2 bases at V and 0 bases at J, with 10 bases between. The germline V gene has CDR1 MDHEN and CDR2 SYDVKM. The CDR3: CASSLISTANTGELFF. For the CDR3, the DNA is TGTGCCAGCAGTTTAATATCCACTGCGAACACCGGGGAGCTGTTTTTT.

This sequence joins TRBV9 and TRBJ1-1, with unresolved D. Germline-derived CDR1 and CDR2 are SGDLS and YYNGEE. Trimming cost V 4 bases and J 6 bases, with 10 bases left between them. This CDR3 spans 12 amino acids. CDR3 sequence reads: CASSPRGAEAFF. The CDR3 nucleotides read TGTGCCAGCAGCCCCCGCGGGGCTGAAGCTTTCTTT.

J is TRBJ1-2 and V is TRBV6-2 or TRBV6-3, with TRBD1 matching over 7 bases. V shed 0 bases, J shed 1 base, and the junction held 5 bases outside the gene matches. The CDR3 is made up of 16 amino acids. The V gene's germline CDR1 is MNHEY and CDR2 SVGEGT. CDR3 in amino acids: CASSYSRQGNNYGYTF. CDR3 coding DNA: TGTGCCAGCAGTTACTCGAGACAGGGAAATAACTATGGCTACACCTTC.

CDR3 sequence (DNA): TGTGCCAGCAGCTTCCGGGACAGTAATCAGCCCCAGCATTTT. Encoded protein: CASSFRDSNQPQHF. This chain links TRBV7-2 with TRBJ1-5; 7 bases agree with TRBD1. The CDR3 extends over 14 amino acids. The junction had 3 bases not matched to a gene; V was cut back by 3 bases and J by 4 bases. CDR1 and CDR2 (germline): SGHTA, FQGNSA.

This clone occurred once. The V call is TRBV5-5, the J call TRBJ1-1; no clear D gene. The CDR3 has 17 residues. V lost 4 bases and J 0 bases, leaving 19 bases between the germline ends. Germline loops: CDR1 SGHKS, CDR2 YYEKEE (reference sequence). The CDR3 bases are TGTGCCAGCAGCCCGGCGGGGTCGAGGGTCATGAACACTGAAGCTTTCTTT. It specifies CASSPAGSRVMNTEAFF.

The chain has TRBV7-3 and TRBJ2-2; no clear D. CDR1 and CDR2 from the germline V gene are SGHTA and FQGTGA. The CDR3 has 14 residues. The germline V and J ends were trimmed by 5 bases and 5 bases, with 12 bases remaining between them. This chain's CDR3 is CASSPGDPTGELFF. The CDR3 DNA is TGTGCCAGCAGCCCAGGTGATCCGACCGGGGAGCTGTTTTTT.

The chain is built from TRBV18 and TRBJ2-3; TRBD1 matches 9 bases. V lost 6 bases, J lost 4 bases, and 8 bases stayed unmatched. Germline V gene lookup returns CDR1 KGHSH and CDR2 LQKENI. CDR3 size: 15 residues. The CDR3 reads CASSLDRGSPDTQYF. As DNA, the CDR3 is TGTGCCAGCTCCCTCGACAGGGGGAGCCCAGATACGCAGTATTTT.

The rearrangement uses TRBV28 and TRBJ2-4, with TRBD2 matching 7 bases. J lost 6 bases, V lost 2 bases, and 1 base had no gene match. The CDR3 has 13 residues. In germline, CDR1 is MDHEN, CDR2 SYDVKM. The CDR3 bases are TGTGCCAGCAGTTTAGGGGGGGGAAACATTCAGTACTTC. It codes for CASSLGGGNIQYF.

V gene TRBV15 combines with J gene TRBJ2-3; TRBD2 aligns across 8 bases. The CDR3 contains 14 residues. The germline gives CDR1 LNHNV, CDR2 YYDKDF (reference sequence). J was trimmed by 6 bases and V by 5 bases; bases with no gene match: 7. The CDR3 DNA reads as TGTGCCACCAGCCGAAGGACTAGCAGGGATACGCAGTATTTT. This sequence encodes CATSRRTSRDTQYF.

This rearrangement joins TRBV27 to TRBJ2-7; TRBD2 matches 8 bases. J was trimmed by 2 bases and V by 6 bases; bases with no gene match: 6. Germline V gives CDR1 MNHEY, CDR2 SMNVEV (reference sequence). The CDR3 covers 14 residues. The CDR3 spells CASSPSGSPYEQYF. CDR3 DNA: TGTGCCAGCAGCCCTAGCGGGTCCCCCTACGAGCAGTACTTC.

The chain employs TRBV6-2 or TRBV6-3 and TRBJ1-1; 8 nucleotides line up with TRBD1. CDR1 is MNHEY and CDR2 is SVGEGT in the germline V gene. Trimming at V came to 2 bases and at J to 1 base, leaving 6 bases not matched to a gene. The CDR3 sequence is 16 residues long. This CDR3 reads CASSYPPGQANTEAFF. The CDR3 DNA follows: TGTGCCAGCAGTTACCCTCCGGGACAGGCGAACACTGAAGCTTTCTTT.

V gene TRBV3-1 (or the pseudogene TRBV3-2) combines with J gene TRBJ1-6; D call uncertain. V lost 1 base and J 10 bases, leaving 5 bases between the germline ends. The CDR3 sequence is 12 residues long. CDR1 and CDR2 (germline): LGHDT, YNNKEL (reference sequence). In nucleotides, the CDR3 is TGTGCCAGCAGCCAAGGCAGATCACCCCTCCACTTT. Translation gives CASSQGRSPLHF.